One sample yielded the 11 T cell receptor beta chains listed below, sequenced in a study of T cells in Graves' hyperthyroidism and ophthalmopathy. RNA transcripts yielded amplified TCR beta CDR3 regions. Initially, a first-round RT-PCR of the TCR CDR3 employed the HTBI primer set. TCRdb re-called the multiplex PCR reads with MiXCR, one entry per CDR3 protein. The table includes approximately 500,000 distinct CDR3 sequences, around 45% detected once. Sequencing used peripheral blood or thyroid tissue (not recorded which). Receptors originate from a woman aged 18-35 years with Graves' hyperthyroidism.

The J gene is TRBJ2-2, the V gene TRBV7-9; perhaps TRBD2 as D (5 bases). Germline values: CDR1 SEHNR, CDR2 FQNEAQ (reference sequence). The CDR3 length is 14 residues. Trimming pared 8 bases from V and 5 bases from J, leaving 15 bases between. CDR3 amino acids: CASGRGSMTGELFF. In nucleotides, the CDR3 is TGTGCCAGCGGCCGAGGGAGTATGACCGGGGAGCTGTTTTTT.

The count of this clonotype is one. CDR3 coding DNA: TGCAGCGTCTCGGGAGCGGGAGGGGTTATTGAGCAGTTCTTC. Translation: CSVSGAGGVIEQFF. V gene TRBV29-1 combines with J gene TRBJ2-1; 10 bases match TRBD2. There are 14 residues in the CDR3. Trimming took 6 bases from V and 9 from J; bases not matched to a gene: 11. Germline CDR1 and CDR2: SQVTM and ANQGSEA.

V and J are TRBV24-1 and TRBJ2-1, with unresolved D. Germline CDR1 reads KGHDR; CDR2 reads SFDVKD. Trimming cost V 7 bases and J 4 bases, with 10 bases left between them. This CDR3 spans 13 amino acids. CDR3 sequence: CATRDAQYNEQFF. The DNA of the CDR3 is TGTGCCACCAGGGACGCACAATACAATGAGCAGTTCTTC.

In its sample, this clonotype was seen a few times. The V call is TRBV7-8, the J call TRBJ2-3; D possibly uses TRBD1 or TRBD2 (5 bases each). V lost 5 bases, J lost 1 base, and 13 bases lay in between. CDR3 length: 15 residues. CDR1 is SGHVS and CDR2 is FQNEAQ in the germline V gene. CDR3 sequence reads: CASSVPGPRTDTQYF. As DNA, the CDR3 is TGTGCCAGCAGCGTACCGGGACCCCGCACAGATACGCAGTATTTT.

This clonotype has just a few counts. V usage is TRBV30 and J usage is TRBJ1-3; D gene unclear. Germline V gene sequence: CDR1 GTSNPN, CDR2 SVGIG (reference sequence). The germline V and J ends were trimmed by 4 bases and 2 bases, with 6 bases remaining between them. This CDR3 has 12 amino acids. CDR3 protein: CAWKGAGNTIYF. As DNA, the CDR3 is TGTGCCTGGAAGGGTGCTGGAAACACCATATATTTT.

V and J are TRBV20-1 and TRBJ1-2; unclear D gene. The length of the CDR3 is 11 residues. Between the trimmed V and J ends, which lost 0 bases and 8 bases, there was a span of 7 bases. Germline CDR1 DFQATT, CDR2 SNEGSKA (reference sequence). CDR3 loop: CSARDTGGYTF. Written as DNA, the CDR3 is TGCAGTGCTAGAGATACCGGGGGCTACACCTTC.

The V and J genes are TRBV28 and TRBJ2-7; TRBD2 agrees at 7 bases. V was clipped by 3 bases and J by 2 bases; unmatched bases: 4. The CDR3 contains 14 residues. The germline gives CDR1 MDHEN, CDR2 SYDVKM. CDR3 coding DNA: TGTGCCAGCAGTTTGCGGGAGAGGCCCTACGAGCAGTACTTC. Residues: CASSLRERPYEQYF.

This clonotype occurred many times. V usage is TRBV2 and J usage is TRBJ2-5, with 9 positions matching TRBD1. The V gene end was trimmed by 8 bases and the J gene end by 5 bases; junction bases not matched to a gene: 6. CDR3 length equals 13 residues. Germline CDR1 and CDR2: SNHLY and FYNNEI. The CDR3 region has the DNA TGTGCCAGCCTGCGGGACAGGGATGAGACCCAGTACTTC. Translating it yields CASLRDRDETQYF.

The V and J genes are TRBV20-1 and TRBJ1-6; TRBD1 matches 7 bases. The V and J ends lost 0 bases and 9 bases, in that order; junction bases with no gene match: 2. The CDR3 has 13 amino acids. Germline CDR1 DFQATT, CDR2 SNEGSKA (reference sequence). CDR3 residues: CSARETGSSPLHF. CDR3 coding DNA: TGCAGTGCTAGAGAGACAGGGAGTTCACCCCTCCACTTT.

This clonotype was observed a handful of times. The rearrangement links TRBV4-2 to TRBJ2-7; D gene ambiguous. Germline V gives CDR1 LGHNA, CDR2 YNFKEQ. V was trimmed by 0 bases and J by 0 bases, leaving 12 bases between them. The CDR3 sequence is 16 residues long. In nucleotides, the CDR3 is TGTGCCAGCAGCCAAGACCCCAGGCGGTTCTCCTACGAGCAGTACTTC. Protein product: CASSQDPRRFSYEQYF.

This clonotype was counted once. This rearrangement joins TRBV29-1 to TRBJ2-7; D may be TRBD1 (6 bases). The V end was cut by 8 bases, the J end by 0 bases, with 20 bases between. Germline assignment: CDR1 SQVTM and CDR2 ANQGSEA. The CDR3 consists of 15 residues. The DNA for the CDR3 is TGCAGCTCACTAACAACCGGGACAAACTCCTACGAGCAGTACTTC. The encoded protein is CSSLTTGTNSYEQYF.